The entry that follows covers one T cell receptor beta chain sequence. This clonotype was seen at least ten times. It lacks a known antigen. Qualities for individual bases were not recorded, and no much larger clone is one base off. cDNA synthesis used template-switch 5'RACE with a primer carrying a 10-nucleotide random unique molecular identifier tagging each TCR transcript. Every sequencing run covered 15-18 subjects and yielded more than 180 million TCR-beta sequences. The RNeasy kit was used for extraction of total RNA. The KAPA Real-time Library Amplification kit was used to amplify TCR-beta VDJ regions with primers for the TCR constant region and the 5'RACE anchor. Sample indexes and Illumina adaptors were added in a first PCR, and a second PCR then increased library yield. The roughly 650 bp TCR product was size-selected on a 2% E-gel SizeSelection system after Ampure bead purification. Before pooling, library quality was checked on a Bioanalyzer, concentration was measured with Qubit, and libraries were quantified with the Kapa Library Quantification kit. An Illumina HiSeq 2500 sequenced the libraries paired-end 2 x 150 bp. To increase sequence diversity, 25-30% phiX was spiked into each library pool. Per the authors' processing: The quality-filtered reads were processed with the UMI-based MiGEC pipeline, whose error correction step removed more than 75% of the raw TCR sequences. VDJ genes were aligned to IMGT germline references, and each clonotype was defined by a unique CDR3 amino acid sequence together with V-J genes. Clonal expansion, Shannon diversity and CDR3 relatedness were evaluated with VDJtools (CalcPairwiseDistances, ClusterSamples), while phylogenetic trees were built in CLCbio workbench. A clone was classed as expanded if it had 8 or more unique UMIs, a cutoff based on coefficient-of-variation modelling across technical triplicates. TCRdb handled the public reads itself, with Q25 trimming in fastp and clone calling in MiXCR, and kept productive beta chains. Rows with one shared CDR3 protein collapse into an entry with the most common genes and DNA. The V and J calls here are based on TCRdb, not the publication. Present in this sample are roughly 23,000 distinct CDR3 sequences, under 11% of which were seen just once. Roughly 22% of the sample is in the top ten clones.

Counted from cysteine to phenylalanine, this CDR3 has 16 amino acids. Just the 48-base CDR3 DNA is kept, in frame starting at base 1. At the junction V is shortened by 3 bases and J by 4 bases; bases outside the gene matches: 8. CDR1 and CDR2 are drawn from the germline V gene: SGHTA, FQGNSA. For the unsorted PBMC libraries, 2 million PBMCs were stored in RNAlater at -80 degrees C until RNA extraction and were used to generate the libraries. Peripheral blood was subjected to Ficoll-Hypaque density gradient centrifugation to isolate PBMCs, which were then cryopreserved in liquid nitrogen. The record originates from a study of neurological immune-mediated disorders (dated by TCRdb to between 2019 and 2020). For context, the study as a whole: Using UMI-based sequencing, the study compared peripheral blood TCR-beta repertoires from patients with HTLV-I-associated myelopathy (HAM/TSP), patients with multiple sclerosis, and healthy controls. The 90 to 120 TCR-beta libraries covered PBMC samples along with longitudinal samples, technical triplicates, and paired sorted CD4+ and CD8+ T-cell subsets. The cohort was made up of 68 subjects, consisting of some 15 HAM/TSP patients, around 35 multiple sclerosis patients and about 20 healthy controls.

Findings and caveats that apply to the study as a whole: TCR clonal expansion was highest in HAM/TSP patients and lowest in MS patients, with MS patients falling below even healthy controls. Expanded clones from different subjects shared no identical CDR3 amino acid sequences, which suggests that TCR-beta repertoires were private in all groups.

The V and J segments used are TRBV7-2 and TRBJ2-2, with 7 bases matching TRBD1. This TCR derives from a woman aged 55-75 years with HTLV-1-associated myelopathy (HAM/TSP). The sample comprised PBMCs. The DNA is as follows: TGTGCCAGCAGCTTGTGGGGAAACAGGGGCACCGGGGAGCTGTTTTTT. It is translated as CASSLWGNRGTGELFF.